Listed below are T cell receptor beta chains from one sample, sequenced in a study of control samples from healthy donors and cancer patients. Repertoires were generated with immunoSEQ multiplex PCR, while TCRdb's copy carries only in-frame clones and drops some. The sample contains some 87,000 clones, 70% to 85% of which appear only once. The sequencing input was PBMCs. The origin of the receptors is a man in his 60s with head and neck cancer. CDR3s include the opening cysteine and the closing phenylalanine or tryptophan. Each record gives: V gene, clone size, J gene, D gene, CDR3 length, CDR3 protein, CDR3 DNA. A D gene is named only where the DNA matches it firmly. Where a row states a size, it is once, few, many or the class of an expanded clone; other rows omit it.

v_gene: TRBV12-3/TRBV12-4
abundance: once
j_gene: TRBJ2-7
d_gene: .
len: 12
CDR3aa: CASSLGPSGQYF
CDR3nt: TGTGCCAGCAGTTTAGGGCCCAGCGGGCAGTACTTC

v_gene: TRBV7-2
abundance: .
j_gene: TRBJ1-6
d_gene: .
len: 14
CDR3aa: CASSFDFRDSPLHF
CDR3nt: TGTGCCAGCAGCTTTGACTTCAGGGACTCACCCCTCCACTTT

v_gene: TRBV5-5
abundance: .
j_gene: TRBJ2-1
d_gene: .
len: 12
CDR3aa: CASSLDTYEQFF
CDR3nt: TGTGCCAGCAGCTTGGACACCTATGAGCAGTTCTTC

v_gene: TRBV11-3
abundance: .
j_gene: TRBJ2-1
d_gene: TRBD2
len: 15
CDR3aa: CASSQTSGAYNEQFF
CDR3nt: TGTGCCAGCAGCCAAACTAGCGGGGCCTACAATGAGCAGTTCTTC

v_gene: TRBV18
abundance: .
j_gene: TRBJ2-1
d_gene: TRBD2
len: 15
CDR3aa: CASSPLGLDGNEQFF
CDR3nt: TGTGCCAGCTCACCCCTGGGACTAGACGGCAATGAGCAGTTCTTC

v_gene: TRBV5-1
abundance: .
j_gene: TRBJ1-1
d_gene: TRBD1
len: 14
CDR3aa: CASSFTGESTEAFF
CDR3nt: TGCGCCAGCAGCTTCACAGGGGAGAGCACTGAAGCTTTCTTT

v_gene: TRBV28
abundance: .
j_gene: TRBJ1-2
d_gene: TRBD1
len: 15
CDR3aa: CASSFSGTGVAGYTF
CDR3nt: TGTGCCAGCAGTTTCTCCGGGACAGGGGTGGCGGGCTACACCTTC

v_gene: TRBV19
abundance: .
j_gene: TRBJ2-3
d_gene: .
len: 11
CDR3aa: CASSSRDTQYF
CDR3nt: TGTGCCAGTAGCTCCAGGGATACGCAGTATTTT

v_gene: TRBV25-1
abundance: .
j_gene: TRBJ2-1
d_gene: TRBD2
len: 16
CDR3aa: CASSPSTSGGYNEQFF
CDR3nt: TGTGCCAGCAGCCCATCGACTAGCGGGGGGTACAATGAGCAGTTCTTC

v_gene: TRBV30
abundance: once
j_gene: TRBJ2-7
d_gene: .
len: 13
CDR3aa: CAWSVDFSYEQYF
CDR3nt: TGTGCCTGGAGTGTAGACTTCTCCTACGAGCAGTACTTC

v_gene: TRBV27
abundance: .
j_gene: TRBJ2-3
d_gene: TRBD2
len: 13
CDR3aa: CASSSGLAGTQYF
CDR3nt: TGTGCCAGCAGCTCAGGGCTAGCGGGTACGCAGTATTTT

v_gene: TRBV28
abundance: once
j_gene: TRBJ1-3
d_gene: TRBD1
len: 19
CDR3aa: CASSLPGQGFGDSGNTIYF
CDR3nt: TGTGCCAGCAGTTTGCCGGGACAGGGCTTTGGGGACTCTGGAAACACCATATATTTT

v_gene: TRBV11-2
abundance: once
j_gene: TRBJ2-2
d_gene: TRBD1
len: 14
CDR3aa: CASSLDRATGELFF
CDR3nt: TGTGCCAGCAGCTTGGACAGGGCTACCGGGGAGCTGTTTTTT

v_gene: TRBV5-1
abundance: .
j_gene: TRBJ2-7
d_gene: .
len: 14
CDR3aa: CASSPGLRPYEQYF
CDR3nt: TGCGCCAGCAGCCCGGGACTCCGACCCTACGAGCAGTACTTC

v_gene: TRBV5-1
abundance: .
j_gene: TRBJ2-3
d_gene: .
len: 16
CDR3aa: CASSLAAGTITDTQYF
CDR3nt: TGCGCCAGCAGCTTGGCCGCAGGCACGATCACAGATACGCAGTATTTT

v_gene: TRBV23-1
abundance: .
j_gene: TRBJ1-4
d_gene: .
len: 14
CDR3aa: CASRPGLYNEKLFF
CDR3nt: TGCGCCAGCAGGCCGGGACTGTATAATGAAAAACTGTTTTTT

v_gene: TRBV7-9
abundance: .
j_gene: TRBJ1-1
d_gene: TRBD1
len: 14
CDR3aa: CASSPGQVNTEAFF
CDR3nt: TGTGCCAGCTCGCCTGGACAGGTGAACACTGAAGCTTTCTTT

v_gene: TRBV2
abundance: .
j_gene: TRBJ1-5
d_gene: TRBD1
len: 18
CDR3aa: CASRVRAQGALSNQPQHF
CDR3nt: TGTGCCAGCCGGGTTAGGGCCCAGGGGGCATTGAGCAATCAGCCCCAGCATTTT

v_gene: TRBV5-4
abundance: .
j_gene: TRBJ2-2
d_gene: TRBD1
len: 17
CDR3aa: CASSLIPHRGSTGELFF
CDR3nt: TGTGCCAGCAGCCTGATACCCCACAGGGGCAGCACCGGGGAGCTGTTTTTT

v_gene: TRBV5-1
abundance: .
j_gene: TRBJ2-1
d_gene: TRBD2
len: 16
CDR3aa: CASSKGTSGIQDEQFF
CDR3nt: TGCGCCAGCAGCAAAGGAACTAGCGGGATTCAGGATGAGCAGTTCTTC

v_gene: TRBV5-1
abundance: .
j_gene: TRBJ2-1
d_gene: TRBD2
len: 17
CDR3aa: CASSTRPPGGGPSEQFF
CDR3nt: TGCGCCAGCAGCACCCGCCCTCCTGGCGGGGGGCCTAGTGAGCAGTTCTTC

v_gene: TRBV11-2
abundance: .
j_gene: TRBJ2-3
d_gene: .
len: 14
CDR3aa: CASSIGTPRDTQYF
CDR3nt: TGTGCCAGCAGCATCGGGACTCCCAGGGATACGCAGTATTTT

v_gene: TRBV4-1
abundance: .
j_gene: TRBJ2-7
d_gene: TRBD1
len: 14
CDR3aa: CASSSGTADREQYF
CDR3nt: TGCGCCAGCAGCAGTGGGACAGCCGATCGCGAGCAGTACTTC

v_gene: TRBV2
abundance: .
j_gene: TRBJ1-5
d_gene: .
len: 12
CDR3aa: CASRRSNQPQHF
CDR3nt: TGTGCCAGCAGAAGAAGCAATCAGCCCCAGCATTTT

v_gene: TRBV29-1
abundance: once
j_gene: TRBJ2-3
d_gene: .
len: 14
CDR3aa: CSVRPGGFADTQYF
CDR3nt: TGCAGCGTTCGACCCGGAGGGTTCGCAGATACGCAGTATTTT

v_gene: TRBV2
abundance: .
j_gene: TRBJ2-3
d_gene: .
len: 15
CDR3aa: CATPQGTASTDTQYF
CDR3nt: TGTGCCACCCCACAGGGCACCGCTAGCACAGATACGCAGTATTTT

v_gene: TRBV27
abundance: few
j_gene: TRBJ2-7
d_gene: TRBD2
len: 18
CDR3aa: CASSHAGRGTLGSYEQYF
CDR3nt: TGTGCCAGCAGCCATGCCGGGAGGGGGACCTTGGGGAGTTACGAGCAGTACTTC

v_gene: TRBV2
abundance: .
j_gene: TRBJ1-2
d_gene: .
len: 12
CDR3aa: CASNGGQGGYTF
CDR3nt: TGTGCCAGCAACGGGGGCCAAGGGGGCTACACCTTC

v_gene: TRBV12-5
abundance: .
j_gene: TRBJ1-4
d_gene: .
len: 13
CDR3aa: CASGHSLNEKLFF
CDR3nt: TGTGCTAGTGGTCATTCGTTAAATGAAAAACTGTTTTTT

v_gene: TRBV5-1
abundance: .
j_gene: TRBJ2-5
d_gene: TRBD1
len: 15
CDR3aa: CASSFGTGGLETQYF
CDR3nt: TGCGCCAGCAGCTTTGGGACAGGGGGCTTGGAGACCCAGTACTTC

v_gene: TRBV2
abundance: .
j_gene: TRBJ1-4
d_gene: TRBD1
len: 15
CDR3aa: CASNRGRRANEKLFF
CDR3nt: TGTGCCAGTAACAGGGGGCGCAGGGCTAATGAAAAACTGTTTTTT

v_gene: TRBV12-3/TRBV12-4
abundance: .
j_gene: TRBJ1-2
d_gene: .
len: 13
CDR3aa: CASRQGPMWGYTF
CDR3nt: TGTGCCAGCAGACAGGGACCCATGTGGGGCTACACCTTC

v_gene: TRBV7-9
abundance: .
j_gene: TRBJ2-3
d_gene: TRBD2
len: 18
CDR3aa: CASSFFSLAGVGTDTQYF
CDR3nt: TGTGCCAGCAGCTTTTTTTCCCTAGCGGGAGTTGGCACAGATACGCAGTATTTT

v_gene: TRBV5-1
abundance: .
j_gene: TRBJ2-3
d_gene: TRBD2
len: 15
CDR3aa: CASSLELAGGRTQYF
CDR3nt: TGCGCCAGCAGCTTGGAACTAGCGGGAGGGCGTACGCAGTATTTT

v_gene: TRBV11-2
abundance: .
j_gene: TRBJ1-4
d_gene: .
len: 15
CDR3aa: CASSTGQTNNEKLFF
CDR3nt: TGTGCCAGCAGCACCGGACAGACGAACAATGAAAAACTGTTTTTT

v_gene: TRBV5-1
abundance: .
j_gene: TRBJ2-1
d_gene: TRBD2
len: 18
CDR3aa: CASSLGLTSGRAKDEQFF
CDR3nt: TGCGCCAGCAGCTTGGGGTTGACTAGCGGGAGGGCTAAGGATGAGCAGTTCTTC

v_gene: TRBV5-5
abundance: .
j_gene: TRBJ2-2
d_gene: .
len: 16
CDR3aa: CASSLSHGQNTGELFF
CDR3nt: TGTGCCAGCAGCTTGTCCCACGGACAGAACACCGGGGAGCTGTTTTTT

v_gene: TRBV11-2
abundance: few
j_gene: TRBJ2-2
d_gene: .
len: 17
CDR3aa: CASSLVGSGTNTGELFF
CDR3nt: TGTGCCAGCAGCCTAGTAGGGAGCGGGACAAACACCGGGGAGCTGTTTTTT

v_gene: TRBV28
abundance: .
j_gene: TRBJ1-2
d_gene: .
len: 19
CDR3aa: CARFTPSTGTPGGNYGYTF
CDR3nt: TGTGCCAGATTTACCCCCTCAACCGGGACCCCGGGGGGGAACTATGGCTACACCTTC

v_gene: TRBV21-1
abundance: .
j_gene: TRBJ2-3
d_gene: .
len: 16
CDR3aa: CASSKVGETSGRAQYF
CDR3nt: TGTGCCAGCAGCAAAGTTGGGGAGACTAGCGGGAGGGCGCAGTATTTT